This passage covers 15 T cell receptor beta chains from one sample sequenced in a study of beta chain features in type 1 diabetes. The whole isolated RNA underwent reverse transcription, so sequencing captured expressed TCRB transcripts. Data came from immunoSEQ multiplex PCR; TCRdb stores just in-frame clones and leaves some out. Of 200,000 to 250,000 clones listed, approximately 10% were seen once; the top ten hold roughly 1.3%. What was sequenced was central memory CD4+ T cells from blood. The receptors come from a man aged 18 to 29 in good health.

The J gene is TRBJ2-3, the V gene TRBV5-4; D not certain. Germline loops: CDR1 SGHNT, CDR2 YYREEE (reference sequence). The CDR3 has 17 residues. Between the trimmed V and J ends, which lost 4 bases and 1 base, there was a span of 19 bases. In nucleotides, the CDR3 is TGTGCCAGCAGCCAAGATTGGTCCCCGTGGGGCACAGATACGCAGTATTTT. Protein product: CASSQDWSPWGTDTQYF.

The genes are TRBV6-4 and TRBJ2-6; TRBD1 might be the D (6 bases). Germline lookup yields CDR1 MRHNA and CDR2 SNTAGT. The CDR3 spans 20 residues. Between the trimmed V and J ends, which lost 1 base and 0 bases, there was a span of 19 bases. CDR3 in amino acids: CASSDLRAGAYLSGANVLTF. Here the CDR3 DNA reads TGTGCCAGCAGTGACTTGCGGGCAGGGGCTTATCTCTCTGGGGCCAACGTCCTGACTTTC.

The chain couples TRBV6-5 to TRBJ2-1, with D unresolved. The germline V gene encodes CDR1 MNHEY and CDR2 SVGAGI. Trimming took off 7 bases at V and 0 bases at J, with 10 bases between the two ends. This CDR3 comprises 14 residues. The CDR3 region is CASTEKGSYNEQFF. The CDR3 coding sequence is TGTGCCAGCACTGAGAAGGGCTCCTACAATGAGCAGTTCTTC.

The chain carries TRBV11-1 and TRBJ2-3, with D perhaps matching TRBD1 (6 bases). CDR3 length equals 16 residues. Trimming pared 3 bases from V and 0 bases from J, leaving 13 bases between. CDR1 and CDR2 from the germline V gene are SGHAT and FQDESV (reference sequence). CDR3 protein: CASSFTGWASTDTQYF. The CDR3 nucleotides are TGTGCCAGCAGCTTCACAGGGTGGGCTAGCACAGATACGCAGTATTTT.

This clone was detected ten times or more. Other DNA sequences from this sample encode an identical CDR3 as well. The V call is TRBV2, the J call TRBJ2-1; TRBD1 might be the D (6 bases). Germline V gene sequence: CDR1 SNHLY, CDR2 FYNNEI. With 8 bases removed from V and 1 base from J, the gap between germline ends came to 12 bases. CDR3 length equals 14 residues. CDR3 loop: CASGQSSSYNEQFF. Written as DNA, the CDR3 is TGTGCCAGCGGACAGTCGTCTTCCTACAATGAGCAGTTCTTC.

This clone has only one observation. V is TRBV7-3 and J is TRBJ2-3; D may be TRBD2 (5 bases). The CDR3 contains 14 residues. V lost 2 bases and J lost 6, with 12 bases in between. CDR1 is SGHTA, CDR2 FQGTGA, per germline. The CDR3 bases are TGTGCCAGCAGCTTACTGCTAGCATCGGATACGCAGTATTTT. Encoded protein: CASSLLLASDTQYF. Looking up the rest from reference TRBV7-3 and TRBJ2-3 gives the full variable domain: GAGVSQTPSNKVTEKGKYVELRCDPISGHTALYWYRQSLGQGPEFLIYFQGTGAADDSGLPNDRFFAVRPEGSVSTLKIQRTERGDSAVYLCASSLLLASDTQYFGPGTRLTVL.

This clone came up a few times. The V gene is TRBV2, the J gene TRBJ1-2; unclear D gene. The CDR3 runs to 13 residues. CDR1 and CDR2 (germline): SNHLY, FYNNEI. Deletions cut 7 bases from V and 2 bases from J, with 11 bases between. CDR3 DNA sequence: TGTGCCAGCACGTGGCAGCCCAACTATGGCTACACCTTC. Encoded protein: CASTWQPNYGYTF. Using reference TRBV2 and TRBJ1-2 for the parts outside the CDR3, the full variable domain is EPEVTQTPSHQVTQMGQEVILRCVPISNHLYFYWYRQILGQKVEFLVSFYNNEISEKSEIFDDQFSVERPDGSNFTLKIRSTKLEDSAMYFCASTWQPNYGYTFGSGTRLTVV.

This clone was seen a handful of times. The V gene is TRBV30, the J gene TRBJ2-4, with 10 bases aligning to TRBD2. The CDR3 runs to 19 residues. Germline CDR1 reads GTSNPN; CDR2 reads SVGIG (reference sequence). The V segment lost 0 bases and the J segment 0 bases; nucleotides outside the gene matches: 11. CDR3 residues: CAWSVLAGLRDKAKNIQYF. The CDR3 DNA sequence: TGTGCCTGGAGTGTACTAGCGGGATTGCGCGATAAAGCCAAAAACATTCAGTACTTC.

J is TRBJ2-7 and V is TRBV7-8; D possibly uses TRBD1 or TRBD2 (6 bases each). The DNA end is a closer match to TRBJ2-5, so the J assignment may be wrong. The CDR3 totals 15 residues. CDR1 SGHVS and CDR2 FQNEAQ come from the germline V gene. In DNA, the CDR3 is TGTGCCAGCAGCTCTAGACGGGGGCGCGAAGAGACCCAGTACTTC. This sequence encodes CASSSRRGREETQYF.

The genes are TRBV12-5 and TRBJ1-2; no definite D call. This CDR3 is built from 18 residues. Germline lookup yields CDR1 LGHNT and CDR2 FRNRAP. Trimming cost V 0 bases and J 4 bases, with 21 bases left between them. This chain's CDR3 is CASGLVHAGLPSGYGYTF. CDR3 DNA: TGTGCTAGTGGTTTGGTACACGCGGGCCTCCCGTCCGGCTATGGCTACACCTTC.

This clone has only a few counts. The chain employs TRBV7-2 and TRBJ1-5, with 9 bases aligning to TRBD1. The CDR3 covers 15 residues. Germline CDR1 reads SGHTA; CDR2 reads FQGNSA. The V and J ends lost 1 base and 2 bases, in that order; junction bases with no gene match: 0. The CDR3 sequence is CASSLGTGGNQPQHF. In DNA form, the CDR3 reads TGTGCCAGCAGCTTAGGGACAGGGGGCAATCAGCCCCAGCATTTT.

This chain links TRBV9 with TRBJ1-6, with D unresolved. This CDR3 is 13 amino acids long. The germline V gene encodes CDR1 SGDLS and CDR2 YYNGEE. With 0 bases removed from V and 8 bases from J, the gap between germline ends came to 6 bases. Here the CDR3 DNA reads TGTGCCAGCAGCGTAGAGAGGCATTCACCCCTCCACTTT. This sequence encodes CASSVERHSPLHF.

This clone was recorded only once. The rearrangement uses TRBV5-1 and TRBJ2-3; 7 positions agree with TRBD2. J gave up 4 bases and V 4 bases, and 12 bases lay outside the gene matches. The CDR3 is 16 residues long. Germline CDR1 reads SGHRS; CDR2 reads YFSETQ. The DNA of the CDR3 is TGCGCCAGCAGCCCTCCGACGGGAGGCGGAGCAGATACGCAGTATTTT. It codes for CASSPPTGGGADTQYF.

This clone was counted ten times or more. The rearrangement links TRBV29-1 to TRBJ2-1, with 15 nucleotides matching TRBD2. The V gene end was trimmed by 5 bases and the J gene end by 6 bases; junction bases not matched to a gene: 8. The germline V gene encodes CDR1 SQVTM and CDR2 ANQGSEA. The CDR3 has 16 residues. CDR3 loop: CSVPRTSGRASNEQFF. CDR3 DNA: TGCAGCGTTCCCCGGACTAGCGGGAGGGCCAGCAATGAGCAGTTCTTC.

The chain recombines TRBV27 with TRBJ2-3; 9 nucleotides align to TRBD1. CDR1 and CDR2 from the germline V gene are MNHEY and SMNVEV (reference sequence). The length of the CDR3 is 14 residues. V trimming: 5 bases; J trimming: 3 bases; junction bases outside the gene matches: 3. Here the CDR3 reads CASSTGQGTDTQYF. CDR3 sequence (DNA): TGTGCCAGCAGTACTGGACAGGGGACAGATACGCAGTATTTT.